This T cell receptor beta chain was obtained from a study of blood T cells in healthy people across ages. Study observations and caveats: Compared with aged donors, long-lived donors showed fewer expanded clones, suggesting selection. Across samples, TCR beta diversity tracked strongly with naive T cell percentage.

With a J-beta primer mix and a sample-barcoded 5' primer, a second PCR ran about 6 to 11 cycles. Each CDR3 protein gets one entry after TCRdb re-called the 5' RACE reads with MiXCR. The sample lists around 700,000 distinct CDR3 sequences, 20% to 25% occurring once. The V segment lost 4 bases and the J segment 15 bases; nucleotides outside the gene matches: 19. CDR1 is LGHNA, CDR2 YSLEER, per germline. The CDR3 totals 17 residues. In regard to this clonotype: The target antigen is unknown.

This sample was shared with a second study, whose subject was T cells of mothers and their children. This second report adds: The donor cohort consisted of three healthy Caucasian mothers and their six children.

Sequencing was performed on blood. The receptor was isolated from a boy younger than 18 in good health. The rearrangement joins TRBV4-3 to TRBJ2-1; TRBD2 matches at 12 bases. The CDR3 DNA sequence: TGCGCCAGCAGCCCACACTCTCGACTAGCGGGAGAGAGTTGGGGGTTCTTC. This translates into CASSPHSRLAGESWGFF.